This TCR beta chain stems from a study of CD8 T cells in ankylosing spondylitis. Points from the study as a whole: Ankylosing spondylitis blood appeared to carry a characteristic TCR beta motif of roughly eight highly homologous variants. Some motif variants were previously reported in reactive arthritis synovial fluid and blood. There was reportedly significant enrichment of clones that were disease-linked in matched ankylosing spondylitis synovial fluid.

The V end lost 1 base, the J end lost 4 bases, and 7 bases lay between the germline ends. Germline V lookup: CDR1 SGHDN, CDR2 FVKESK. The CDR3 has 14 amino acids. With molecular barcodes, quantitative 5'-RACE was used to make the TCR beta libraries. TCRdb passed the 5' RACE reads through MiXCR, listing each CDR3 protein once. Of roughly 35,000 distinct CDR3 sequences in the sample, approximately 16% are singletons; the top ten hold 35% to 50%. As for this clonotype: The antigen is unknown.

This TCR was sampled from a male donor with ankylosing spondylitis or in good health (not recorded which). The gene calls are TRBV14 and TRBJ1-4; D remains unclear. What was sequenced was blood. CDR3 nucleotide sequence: TGTGCCAGCAGCCAAGGGACCGGTAATGAAAAACTGTTTTTT. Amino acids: CASSQGTGNEKLFF.